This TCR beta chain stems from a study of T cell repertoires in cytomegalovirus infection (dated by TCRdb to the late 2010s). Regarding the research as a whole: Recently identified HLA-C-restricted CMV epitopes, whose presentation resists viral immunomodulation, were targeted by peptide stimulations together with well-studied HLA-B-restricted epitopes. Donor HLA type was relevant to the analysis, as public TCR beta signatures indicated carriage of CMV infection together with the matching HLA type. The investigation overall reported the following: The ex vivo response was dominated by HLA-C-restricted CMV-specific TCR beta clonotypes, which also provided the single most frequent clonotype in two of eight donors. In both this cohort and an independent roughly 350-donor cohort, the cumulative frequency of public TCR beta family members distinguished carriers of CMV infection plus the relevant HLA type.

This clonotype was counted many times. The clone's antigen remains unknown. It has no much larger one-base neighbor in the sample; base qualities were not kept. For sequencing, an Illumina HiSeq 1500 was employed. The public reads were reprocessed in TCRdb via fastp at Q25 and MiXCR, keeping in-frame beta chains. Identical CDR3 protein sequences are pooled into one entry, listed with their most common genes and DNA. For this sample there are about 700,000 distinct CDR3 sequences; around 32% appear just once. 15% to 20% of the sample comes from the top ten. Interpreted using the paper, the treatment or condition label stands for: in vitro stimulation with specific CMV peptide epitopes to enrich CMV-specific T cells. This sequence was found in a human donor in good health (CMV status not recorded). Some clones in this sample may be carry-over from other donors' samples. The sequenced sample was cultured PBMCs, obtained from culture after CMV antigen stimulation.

The DNA reads as follows: TGTGCCAGCAGCTTATTAGACCCGAAAGGCAATACGCAGTATTTT. Protein translation: CASSLLDPKGNTQYF. The chain uses TRBV11-2 and TRBJ2-3; the D gene is unclear. The germline V gene gives CDR1 as SGHAT and CDR2 as FQNNGV. The CDR3 measures 15 amino acids from cysteine to phenylalanine. The retained sequence is limited to the CDR3, 45 bases, with the frame set at the first base. Trimming removed 2 bases from V and 7 bases from J, leaving 16 bases between the germline ends.